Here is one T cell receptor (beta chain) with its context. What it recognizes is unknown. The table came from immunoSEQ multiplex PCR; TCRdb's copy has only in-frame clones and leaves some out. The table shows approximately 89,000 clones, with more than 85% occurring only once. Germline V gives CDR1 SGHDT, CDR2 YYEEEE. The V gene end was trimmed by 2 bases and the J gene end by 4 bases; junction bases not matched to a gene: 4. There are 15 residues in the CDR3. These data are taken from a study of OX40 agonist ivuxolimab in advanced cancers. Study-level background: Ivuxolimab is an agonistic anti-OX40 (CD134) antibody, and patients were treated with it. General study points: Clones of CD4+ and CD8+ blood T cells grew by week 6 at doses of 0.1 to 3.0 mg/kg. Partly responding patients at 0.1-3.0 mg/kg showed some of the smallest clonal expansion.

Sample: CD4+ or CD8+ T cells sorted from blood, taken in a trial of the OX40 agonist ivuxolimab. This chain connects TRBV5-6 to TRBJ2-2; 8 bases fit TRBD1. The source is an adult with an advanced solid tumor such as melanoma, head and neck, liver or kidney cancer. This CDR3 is CASSLGQGSTGELFF. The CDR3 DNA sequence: TGTGCCAGCAGCTTAGGACAGGGAAGCACCGGGGAGCTGTTTTTT.